This paragraph reports one T cell receptor (beta chain). Its antigen is as yet unknown. Treatment of the sample: oral pan-JAK inhibitor, 5-10 mg twice daily. The investigators collected lesional scalp punch biopsies and peripheral blood from alopecia areata patients. Investigators isolated RNA and reverse transcribed it into cDNA to act as the sequencing template. TCRdb's table, derived via immunoSEQ multiplex PCR, lists solely in-frame clones and lacks some. This sample yields about 120,000 clones, of which around three fifths are seen a single time; 3% to 4% belongs to the top ten. The sample belongs to a study of CD8+ T cells in alopecia areata. Study-wide findings and caveats: The presence of one nonresponder keeps the tie between baseline CD8+ expansion and response uncertain. Scalp and blood samples kept many expanded lesional clones throughout tofacitinib. Scalp clonality and expanded CD8+ clones among the top 100 showed significant decreases with tofacitinib.

V lost 1 base and J lost 0, with 10 bases in between. Germline V gene data show CDR1 as SGHDT and CDR2 as YYEEEE. The CDR3 is 15 amino acids. The sequence came from a human donor with alopecia areata. This rearrangement joins TRBV5-6 to TRBJ1-1; D gene ambiguous. Sequenced here: CD4+ T cells sorted from blood, sampled at week 24, from a patient treated with tofacitinib. The CDR3 nucleotides read TGTGCCAGCAGCTTGTCACAGCATATGAACACTGAAGCTTTCTTT. The encoded protein is CASSLSQHMNTEAFF.